This T cell receptor (beta chain) appears in the sequencing data of a study of T cell changes during pregnancy in multiple sclerosis. The CDR3 totals 16 residues. The V and J ends lost 1 base and 4 bases respectively, with 14 bases between them. From germline, CDR1 is SGHAT and CDR2 FQNNGV. Libraries were prepared by immunoSEQ multiplex PCR; TCRdb keeps only in-frame clonotypes and omits some of them. This sample has more than 70,000 clones, with around 93% found just once. The sequence derives from a female donor with multiple sclerosis, enrolled in a pregnancy study. Material: peripheral blood, obtained in the second trimester of pregnancy. The chain links TRBV11-2 to TRBJ2-1, with TRBD1 as a possible D gene (6 bases). In DNA, the CDR3 is TGTGCCAGCAGCTTAGGACAGGATCCTTCTTACAATGAGCAGTTCTTC. Translated, it gives CASSLGQDPSYNEQFF.